This entry describes one TCR beta chain. Its antigen is as yet unknown. This sample was taken from a study of CD8+ T cells in alopecia areata. Study summary: Treatment ran 6 to 18 months, with 6 months of follow-up afterward. Study-level points and caveats: Clonality exceeded that of normal scalp in lesional scalp, most notably in alopecia totalis/universalis.

Per the germline V gene, CDR1 is MNHEY and CDR2 is SVGAGI. V lost 6 bases and J lost 7; bases outside the gene matches: 8. The CDR3 is made up of 13 amino acids. Once RNA had been extracted, it was reverse transcribed into cDNA to act as the sequencing template. Using immunoSEQ multiplex PCR, the repertoire was profiled, and TCRdb retains in-frame clones only, with some absent. This sample has about 140,000 clones, with roughly 61% found just once. Alopecia areata patients had lesional scalp punch biopsies and peripheral blood taken from them. Material: CD4+ T cells sorted from blood, obtained at week 0. The TCR originated in a human donor with alopecia areata. V is TRBV6-5 and J is TRBJ2-7; TRBD1 matches 8 bases. As DNA, the CDR3 is TGTGCCAGCAGCCCAAGGACAGGGCAGGAGCAGTACTTC. Its translation: CASSPRTGQEQYF.